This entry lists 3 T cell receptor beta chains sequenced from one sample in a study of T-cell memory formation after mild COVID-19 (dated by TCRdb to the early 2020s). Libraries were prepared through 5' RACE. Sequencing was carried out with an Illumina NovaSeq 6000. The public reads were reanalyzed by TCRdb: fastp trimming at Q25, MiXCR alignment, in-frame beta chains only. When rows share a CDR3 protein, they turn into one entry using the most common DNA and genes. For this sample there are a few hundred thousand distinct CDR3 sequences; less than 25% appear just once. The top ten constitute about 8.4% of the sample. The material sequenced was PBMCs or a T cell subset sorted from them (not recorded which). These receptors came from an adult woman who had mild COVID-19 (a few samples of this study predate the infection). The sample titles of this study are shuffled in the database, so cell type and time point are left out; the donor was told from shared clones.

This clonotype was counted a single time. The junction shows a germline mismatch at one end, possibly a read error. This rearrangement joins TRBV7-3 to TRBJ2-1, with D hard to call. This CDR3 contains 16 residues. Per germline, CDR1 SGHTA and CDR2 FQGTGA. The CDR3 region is CDSSPRVARPDNEQFF. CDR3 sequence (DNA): TGTGACAGCAGCCCTCGGGTGGCTAGGCCAGACAATGAGCAGTTCTTC.

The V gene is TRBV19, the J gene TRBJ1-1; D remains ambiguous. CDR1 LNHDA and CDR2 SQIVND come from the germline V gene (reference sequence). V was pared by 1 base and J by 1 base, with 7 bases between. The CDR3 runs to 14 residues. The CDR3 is CASSIGRENTEAFF. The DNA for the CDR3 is TGTGCCAGTAGTATAGGCAGAGAGAACACTGAAGCTTTCTTT.

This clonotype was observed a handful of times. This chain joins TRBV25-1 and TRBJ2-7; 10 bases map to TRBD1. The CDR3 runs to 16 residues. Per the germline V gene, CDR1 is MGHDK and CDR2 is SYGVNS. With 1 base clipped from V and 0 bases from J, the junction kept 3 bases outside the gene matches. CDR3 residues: CASSELGQGGSYEQYF. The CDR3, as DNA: TGTGCCAGCAGTGAATTAGGACAGGGGGGCTCCTACGAGCAGTACTTC.